These T cell receptor beta chains were read from a single sample in a study of T cells in localized non-small cell lung cancer. Method: immunoSEQ multiplex PCR; TCRdb's copy keeps in-frame clones and lacks some. Of 17,000 or so clones in the sample, around 83% were seen once. Source: peripheral blood, taken before any cancer treatment. These receptors all stem from a male donor at least 60 years old with stage III lung adenocarcinoma. Both conserved end residues are part of each CDR3. A D gene is named only where the DNA matches it firmly. Where a row states a size, it is once, few, many or the class of an expanded clone; other rows omit it.

TRBJ2-1,TRBV7-9,.,.,CASSLAGTYNEQFF,TGTGCCAGCAGCTTAGCAGGAACATACAATGAGCAGTTCTTC
TRBJ1-1,TRBV6-6,.,TRBD1,CASSSGQAVTNTEAFF,TGTGCCAGCAGTTCCGGACAGGCGGTTACGAACACTGAAGCTTTCTTT
TRBJ1-2,TRBV30,.,.,CAWSALGGQAAIRYGYTF,TGTGCCTGGAGTGCCTTGGGGGGGCAGGCGGCAATTCGCTATGGCTACACCTTC
TRBJ2-5,TRBV4-2,medium-sized,.,CASSQERGGQETQYF,TGTGCCAGCAGCCAAGAGAGGGGGGGCCAAGAGACCCAGTACTTC
TRBJ2-1,TRBV4-2,.,.,CASSQESRPSSYNEQFF,TGTGCCAGCAGCCAAGAATCCAGGCCCAGCTCCTACAATGAGCAGTTCTTC
TRBJ2-7,TRBV13,few,TRBD1,CASSYQGQAPEQYF,TGTGCCAGCAGCTACCAGGGACAGGCTCCCGAGCAGTACTTC
TRBJ2-1,TRBV5-1,.,TRBD2,CASRRGVLHNEQFF,TGCGCCAGCAGACGGGGGGTCCTCCACAATGAGCAGTTCTTC
TRBJ2-5,TRBV28,once,.,CASSPLRSGPKAETQYF,TGTGCCAGCAGTCCCCTGAGGTCAGGCCCAAAGGCGGAGACCCAGTACTTC
TRBJ1-6,TRBV30,.,TRBD1,CAWAGQGNSPLHF,TGTGCCTGGGCAGGACAGGGCAATTCACCCCTCCACTTT
TRBJ2-7,TRBV10-3,.,.,CAISGAKPGLRTSYEQYF,TGTGCCATCAGTGGGGCGAAACCCGGACTAAGGACTTCCTACGAGCAGTACTTC
TRBJ1-1,TRBV27,once,.,CASSASNRLHTEAFF,TGTGCCAGCAGTGCCTCCAACAGGTTGCACACTGAAGCTTTCTTT
TRBJ1-1,TRBV19,.,TRBD1,CASSSTGGNTEAFF,TGTGCCAGTAGTAGCACAGGGGGGAACACTGAAGCTTTCTTT
TRBJ1-4,TRBV5-6,few,.,CASSRLSDPEGKLFF,TGTGCCAGCAGCCGATTATCCGACCCAGAGGGAAAACTGTTTTTT
TRBJ2-5,TRBV5-1,.,TRBD2,CASSRLAGSQETQYF,TGCGCCAGCAGCCGTCTAGCGGGGAGTCAAGAGACCCAGTACTTC
TRBJ1-6,TRBV7-8,few,.,CASSLVASAGAPLHF,TGTGCCAGCAGCTTAGTGGCCAGCGCGGGGGCACCCCTCCACTTT
TRBJ2-4,TRBV7-9,.,.,CASSPGLGGGAKNIQYF,TGTGCCAGCAGCCCGGGGCTGGGGGGTGGTGCAAAAAACATTCAGTACTTC
TRBJ2-1,TRBV6-5,.,TRBD1,CASSPQGGYGEQFF,TGTGCCAGCAGCCCACAGGGGGGCTACGGTGAGCAGTTCTTC
TRBJ2-3,TRBV9,.,.,CASSPRDRTSTDTQYF,TGTGCCAGCAGCCCGCGCGACCGAACTAGCACAGATACGCAGTATTTT
TRBJ2-7,TRBV14,.,.,CASSQYSSYEQYF,TGTGCCAGCAGCCAATATAGTTCCTACGAGCAGTACTTC
TRBJ2-1,TRBV13,.,.,CASSSRDGQQFF,TGTGCCAGCAGCTCACGGGACGGCCAGCAGTTCTTC
TRBJ1-2,TRBV19,.,.,CASSAISYGYTF,TGTGCCAGTAGTGCGATCTCCTATGGCTACACCTTC
TRBJ2-2,TRBV19,.,TRBD1,CASSSRTGRVGELFF,TGTGCCAGTAGTAGCCGGACAGGGCGAGTCGGGGAGCTGTTTTTT
TRBJ1-2,TRBV9,.,TRBD1,CASSVAPGQFDYGYTF,TGTGCCAGCAGCGTAGCGCCGGGACAGTTTGACTATGGCTACACCTTC
TRBJ2-2,TRBV5-7,.,TRBD1,CASSLGQGYAGELFF,TGTGCCAGCAGCCTCGGACAGGGGTACGCCGGGGAGCTGTTTTTT
TRBJ2-5,TRBV12-1,.,.,CASSFCLEETQYF,TGTGCCAGCAGCTTTTGTCTTGAGGAGACCCAGTACTTC
TRBJ1-2,TRBV18,.,TRBD1,CASSPDRDYGYTF,TGTGCCAGCTCCCCCGACAGGGACTATGGCTACACCTTC
TRBJ2-1,TRBV6-1,once,TRBD1,CASRETGTVYNEQFF,TGTGCCAGCAGGGAAACCGGGACAGTTTACAATGAGCAGTTCTTC
TRBJ2-3,TRBV5-1,.,TRBD1,CASSMDRGDTDTQYF,TGCGCCAGCAGCATGGACAGGGGGGACACAGATACGCAGTATTTT